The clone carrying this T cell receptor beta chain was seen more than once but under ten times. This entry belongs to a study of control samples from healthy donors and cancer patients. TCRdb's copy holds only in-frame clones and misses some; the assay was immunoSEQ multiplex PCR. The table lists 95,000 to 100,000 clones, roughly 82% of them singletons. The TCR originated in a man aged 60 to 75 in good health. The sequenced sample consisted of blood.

CDR3 sequence (DNA): TGTGCCAGCAGCTTGTGGAGCTACGAGCAGTACTTC. It encodes CASSLWSYEQYF. V is TRBV5-4 and J is TRBJ2-7; no clear D gene. Germline CDR1 is SGHNT and CDR2 is YYREEE (reference sequence). This CDR3 contains 12 residues. The germline V and J ends were trimmed by 1 base and 3 bases, with 5 bases remaining between them.